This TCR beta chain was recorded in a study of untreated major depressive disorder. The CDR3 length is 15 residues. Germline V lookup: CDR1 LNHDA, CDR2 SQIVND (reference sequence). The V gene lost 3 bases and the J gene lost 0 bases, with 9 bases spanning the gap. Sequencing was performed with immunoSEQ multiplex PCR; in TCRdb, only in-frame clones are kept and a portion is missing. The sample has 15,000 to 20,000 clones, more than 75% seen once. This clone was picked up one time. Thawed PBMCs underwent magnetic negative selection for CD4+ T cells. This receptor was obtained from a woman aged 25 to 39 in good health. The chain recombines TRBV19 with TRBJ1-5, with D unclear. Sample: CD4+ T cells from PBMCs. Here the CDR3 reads CASSMRRTSNQPQHF. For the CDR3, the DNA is TGTGCCAGTAGTATGAGACGGACTAGCAATCAGCCCCAGCATTTT.